The clone carrying this TCR beta chain has just one count. Its antigen is not known. This entry comes from a study of T cells in localized non-small cell lung cancer. Study results and limitations: A denser population of T cells in blood accompanied longer overall survival.

The germline CDR1 and CDR2 sequences are SGHVS and FNYEAQ. This CDR3 is 18 amino acids long. With 4 bases removed from V and 4 bases from J, the gap between germline ends came to 20 bases. Data came from immunoSEQ multiplex PCR; TCRdb stores just in-frame clones and leaves some out. The data show tens of thousands of clones, with under 90% seen just once and roughly 4.2% held by the top ten. The specimen was peripheral blood, collected before any cancer treatment. This TCR derives from an older male donor with stage III lung adenocarcinoma. The J gene is TRBJ2-6, the V gene TRBV7-6; no definite D call. The CDR3 nucleotides read TGTGCCAGCAGCTCCTCACTTGGCCGCGTACCCGGGGCCAACGTCCTGACTTTC. Amino acids: CASSSSLGRVPGANVLTF.